This T cell receptor (beta chain) was sequenced during a study of Graves' ophthalmopathy and Graves' hyperthyroidism. Overall study findings and caveats: Detection in blood was also observed for most expanded thyroid clonotypes above 0.001 frequency.

In this sample, this clonotype turned up many times. The antigen is undetermined. The CDR3 has 14 amino acids. The V end lost 7 bases, the J end lost 2 bases, and 14 bases lay between the germline ends. RNA transcripts provided the template for amplifying TCR beta CDR3 regions. The first round was an RT-PCR with HTBI primers, and the second round was a multiplex PCR. One entry per CDR3 protein results from TCRdb running MiXCR on the multiplex PCR reads. The repertoire holds a few hundred thousand distinct CDR3 sequences, with approximately 37% as singletons. Sequences were obtained from peripheral blood or thyroid tissue (not recorded which). The receptor's source is an adult man with Graves' hyperthyroidism. The genes are TRBV12-3 or TRBV12-4 and TRBJ2-5, with D hard to call. The CDR3 loop reads CASKLHSVQETQYF. DNA of the CDR3: TGTGCCAGCAAATTGCACTCCGTACAAGAGACCCAGTACTTC.